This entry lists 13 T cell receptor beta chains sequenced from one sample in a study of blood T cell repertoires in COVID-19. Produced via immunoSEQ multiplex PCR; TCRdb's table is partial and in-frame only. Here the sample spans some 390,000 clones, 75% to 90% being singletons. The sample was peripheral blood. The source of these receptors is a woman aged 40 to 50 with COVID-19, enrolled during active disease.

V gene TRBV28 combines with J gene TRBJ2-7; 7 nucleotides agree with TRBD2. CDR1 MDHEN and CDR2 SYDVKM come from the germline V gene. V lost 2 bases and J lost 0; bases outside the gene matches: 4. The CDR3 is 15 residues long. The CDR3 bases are TGTGCCAGCAGTTTAGTCGGGGGGTCCTCCTACGAGCAGTACTTC. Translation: CASSLVGGSSYEQYF.

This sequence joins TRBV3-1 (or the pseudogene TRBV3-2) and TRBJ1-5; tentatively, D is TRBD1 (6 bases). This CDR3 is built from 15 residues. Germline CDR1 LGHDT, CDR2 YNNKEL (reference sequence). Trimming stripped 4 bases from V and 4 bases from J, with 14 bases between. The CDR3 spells CASSLDRSENQPQHF. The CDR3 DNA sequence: TGTGCCAGCAGCCTCGACAGGTCTGAAAATCAGCCCCAGCATTTT.

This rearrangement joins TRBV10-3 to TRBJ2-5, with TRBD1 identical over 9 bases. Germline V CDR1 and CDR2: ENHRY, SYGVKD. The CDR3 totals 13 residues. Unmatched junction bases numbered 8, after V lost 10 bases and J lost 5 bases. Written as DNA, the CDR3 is TGTGCCACCTCGGGACAGGGAAAGGAGACCCAGTACTTC. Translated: CATSGQGKETQYF.

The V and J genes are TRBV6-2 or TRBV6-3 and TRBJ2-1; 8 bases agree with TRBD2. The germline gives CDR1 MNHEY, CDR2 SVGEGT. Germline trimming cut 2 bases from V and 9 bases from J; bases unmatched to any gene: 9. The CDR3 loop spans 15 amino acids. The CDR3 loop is CASSYGGAGVSEQFF. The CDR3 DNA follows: TGTGCCAGCAGTTACGGCGGAGCGGGAGTTAGTGAGCAGTTCTTC.

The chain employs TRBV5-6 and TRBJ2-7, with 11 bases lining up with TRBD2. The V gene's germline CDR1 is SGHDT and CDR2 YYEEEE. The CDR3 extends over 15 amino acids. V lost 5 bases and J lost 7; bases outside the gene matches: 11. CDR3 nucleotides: TGTGCCAGCAGACCCTTAGCGGGAGGGCCAGGAGAGCAGTACTTC. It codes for CASRPLAGGPGEQYF.

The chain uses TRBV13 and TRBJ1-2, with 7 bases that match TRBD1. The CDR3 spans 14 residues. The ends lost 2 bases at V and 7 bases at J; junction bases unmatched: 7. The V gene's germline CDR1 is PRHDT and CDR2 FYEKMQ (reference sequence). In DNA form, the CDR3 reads TGTGCCAGCAGCTTACCGGGACAGAGTGCTGGCTACACCTTC. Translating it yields CASSLPGQSAGYTF.

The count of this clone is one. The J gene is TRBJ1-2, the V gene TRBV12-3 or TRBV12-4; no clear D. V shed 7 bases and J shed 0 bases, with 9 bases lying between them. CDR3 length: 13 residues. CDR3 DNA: TGTGCCAGCACCCTTACACCTAACTATGGCTACACCTTC. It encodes CASTLTPNYGYTF.

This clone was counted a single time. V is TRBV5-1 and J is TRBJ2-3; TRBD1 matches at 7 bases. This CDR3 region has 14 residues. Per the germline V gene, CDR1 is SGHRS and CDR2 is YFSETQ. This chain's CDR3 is CAGRQGPLADTQYF. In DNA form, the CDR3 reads TGCGCTGGCCGACAGGGCCCACTCGCAGATACGCAGTATTTT.

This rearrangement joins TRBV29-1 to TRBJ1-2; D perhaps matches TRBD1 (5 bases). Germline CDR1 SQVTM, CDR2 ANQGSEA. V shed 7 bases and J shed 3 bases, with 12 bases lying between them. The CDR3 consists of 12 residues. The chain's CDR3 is CSATDTYYGYTF. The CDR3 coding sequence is TGCAGCGCCACGGACACGTACTATGGCTACACCTTC.

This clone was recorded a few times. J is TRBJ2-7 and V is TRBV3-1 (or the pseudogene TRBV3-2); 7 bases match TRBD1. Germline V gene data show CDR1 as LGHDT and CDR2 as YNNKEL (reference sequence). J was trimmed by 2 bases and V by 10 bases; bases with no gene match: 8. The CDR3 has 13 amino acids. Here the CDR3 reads CATRQGLAYEQYF. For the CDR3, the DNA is TGTGCCACCCGACAGGGTTTGGCCTACGAGCAGTACTTC.

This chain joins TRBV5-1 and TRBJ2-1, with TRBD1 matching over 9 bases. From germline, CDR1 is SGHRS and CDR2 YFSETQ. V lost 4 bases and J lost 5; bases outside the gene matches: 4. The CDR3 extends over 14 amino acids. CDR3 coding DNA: TGCGCCAGCAGCACGGGACAGGGTAACAATGAGCAGTTCTTC. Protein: CASSTGQGNNEQFF. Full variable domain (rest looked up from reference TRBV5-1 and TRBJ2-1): KAGVTQTPRYLIKTRGQQVTLSCSPISGHRSVSWYQQTPGQGLQFLFEYFSETQRNKGNFPGRFSGRQFSNSRSEMNVSTLELGDSALYLCASSTGQGNNEQFFGPGTRLTVL.

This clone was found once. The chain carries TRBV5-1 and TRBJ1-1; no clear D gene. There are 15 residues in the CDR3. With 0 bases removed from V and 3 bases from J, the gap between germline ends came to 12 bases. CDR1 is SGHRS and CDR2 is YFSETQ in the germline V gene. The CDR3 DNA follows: TGCGCCAGCAGCTTGGGCTCGAGCCGAGACACTGAAGCTTTCTTT. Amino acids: CASSLGSSRDTEAFF.

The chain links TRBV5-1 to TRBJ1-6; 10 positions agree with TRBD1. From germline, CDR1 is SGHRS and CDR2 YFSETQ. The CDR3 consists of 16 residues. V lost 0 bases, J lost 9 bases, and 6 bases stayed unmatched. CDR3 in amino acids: CASSLARQGASSPLHF. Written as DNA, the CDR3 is TGCGCCAGCAGCTTGGCTCGACAGGGGGCGAGTTCACCCCTCCACTTT.